This TCR beta chain originates from a study of cytomegalovirus exposure and HLA in healthy donors. The CDR3 loop spans 16 amino acids. Study outcomes and limitations: Presence/absence analyses assumed roughly uniform sequencing depth across donors. TCR beta V segments were, for the most part, productive about 87% or about 30% of the time in an earlier analysis.

With 60 Vbeta and 13 Jbeta primers, the PCR was carried out. The table came from immunoSEQ multiplex PCR; TCRdb's copy has only in-frame clones and leaves some out. The sample comprises around 120,000 clones, roughly 88% of which are singletons, and around 1.7% rests with the top ten. To note about this clone: Its cognate antigen is unknown.

The sequence was collected from a boy younger than 18 in good health and CMV-seronegative. Material: PBMCs. The chain recombines TRBV1 with TRBJ2-2; the D call in the table, TRBD1, was not verified against the DNA. TRBV1 is deemed a pseudogene. The CDR3 region is CTSSQAQGSNTGELFF. The CDR3, as DNA: TGCACCAGCAGCCAGGCCCAGGGATCTAACACCGGGGAGCTGTTTTTT.